This T cell receptor (beta chain) derives from a study of T cells in localized non-small cell lung cancer. General observations from the study: Investigators sequenced only a single tumor region, leaving heterogeneity possible. Appearances in adjacent lung were noted for a median roughly 50 of the top 100 tumor clones. There was an association of higher blood T cell density with longer overall survival.

Trimming removed 0 bases from V and 9 bases from J; junction bases left unmatched: 7. Germline V gene sequence: CDR1 SGHKS, CDR2 YYEKEE (reference sequence). CDR3 size: 15 residues. As concerns this clone: The antigen remains unidentified.

The assay was immunoSEQ multiplex PCR, and TCRdb's table has in-frame clones only and misses some. The sample has 30,000 to 45,000 clones, roughly 87% seen once. The V call is TRBV5-5, the J call TRBJ2-1; 9 bases match TRBD2. Sequences were derived from peripheral blood, sampled before any cancer treatment. The TCR sequence derives from a woman aged 40-69 years with stage I lung adenocarcinoma. The CDR3 bases are TGTGCCAGCAGCTTGGGGACTAGCGTTGAGGGTGAGCAGTTCTTC. Protein sequence: CASSLGTSVEGEQFF.